This TCR beta chain derives from a study of control samples from healthy donors and cancer patients. Repertoires were generated with immunoSEQ multiplex PCR, while TCRdb's copy carries only in-frame clones and drops some. The sample consists of more than 85,000 clones, just over 90% of them appearing once. This clone showed up just a few times. Trimming cost V 6 bases and J 0 bases, with 14 bases left between them. Per the germline V gene, CDR1 is ENHRY and CDR2 is SYGVKD. The CDR3 length is 15 residues. This TCR was recovered from a human donor in good health. The donor label of this sample is uncertain. The chain links TRBV10-3 to TRBJ1-1, with unresolved D. Specimen: blood. As DNA, the CDR3 is TGTGCCATCAGGTCTATTTTAGGATTGAACACTGAAGCTTTCTTT. It is translated as CAIRSILGLNTEAFF.